The rows below give T cell receptor beta chains drawn from one sample of a study of shared clonotypes between healthy human individuals. TCRdb's table, derived via immunoSEQ multiplex PCR, lists solely in-frame clones and lacks some. Counted here are hundreds of thousands of clones, approximately 95% occurring once; the ten biggest clones make up about 0.11%. Sequencing was carried out using naive CD8+ T cells sorted from blood. Receptor source: a woman between 25 and 40 years old in good health. Both conserved end residues are part of each CDR3. D genes are given only for firm matches. Not all rows give a size; the values are once, few, many and, for expanded clones, a class.

V,J,size,D,DNA,CDR3
TRBV7-6,TRBJ2-7,.,TRBD1,TGTGCCAGCAGCCCAGGACAGGGGACATCCTACGAGCAGTACTTC,CASSPGQGTSYEQYF
TRBV7-9,TRBJ1-5,.,.,TGTGCCAGCAGTGAAGAGGGAACGGAGCCCCAGCATTTT,CASSEEGTEPQHF
TRBV7-9,TRBJ1-2,.,TRBD1,TGTGCCAGCAGACTAGACAGGGGAGTGGGAAATATAGGCTACACCTTC,CASRLDRGVGNIGYTF
TRBV28,TRBJ1-1,.,TRBD1,TGTGCCAGCAGCCCCACGGACAGGATGCGGGGAATGAACACTGAAGCTTTCTTT,CASSPTDRMRGMNTEAFF
TRBV27,TRBJ2-7,.,TRBD1,TGTGCCAGCAGCCCCGGGACAGGGGGCGGGTTGGGGGGTCGGCAGTACTTC,CASSPGTGGGLGGRQYF
TRBV2,TRBJ1-1,.,.,TGTGCCAGCACGGGGGAGAACACTGAAGCTTTCTTT,CASTGENTEAFF
TRBV27,TRBJ2-7,.,.,TGTGCCAGCAGTCAGATAGGGTACCTCACCTACGAGCAGTACTTC,CASSQIGYLTYEQYF
TRBV28,TRBJ2-7,.,TRBD2,TGTGCCAGCACTCGGACTAGTTCCTACGAGCAGTACTTC,CASTRTSSYEQYF
TRBV28,TRBJ2-3,.,TRBD2,TGTGCCAGCAGCCGCGGGACTAGCGTTTCATCAGATACGCAGTATTTT,CASSRGTSVSSDTQYF
TRBV11-2,TRBJ2-1,once,.,TGTGCCAGCACCTGGATGTCGGGGAATGAGCAGTTCTTC,CASTWMSGNEQFF
TRBV29-1,TRBJ2-1,.,.,TGCAGCGTTCTCCCAAGCGAGGCGACCTCCTACAATGAGCAGTTCTTC,CSVLPSEATSYNEQFF
TRBV13,TRBJ2-7,once,TRBD2,TGTGCCAGCAGCACTAGCGGGAGGACCTACGAGCAGTACTTC,CASSTSGRTYEQYF
TRBV4-1,TRBJ2-7,.,.,TGCGCCAGCAGCCAAGAACCCCCCTTGGCACGGGCCTACGAGCAGTACTTC,CASSQEPPLARAYEQYF
TRBV2,TRBJ2-5,few,.,TGTGCCAGCAGTCCGGGACATATGCAAGAGACCCAGTACTTC,CASSPGHMQETQYF
TRBV25-1,TRBJ1-5,.,.,TGTGCCAGCAGTGCGACGAGTTCTGAGCCCCAGCATTTT,CASSATSSEPQHF
TRBV7-9,TRBJ2-3,.,TRBD2,TGTGCCAGCAGCTTAACGGGAGGGAACACAGATACGCAGTATTTT,CASSLTGGNTDTQYF
TRBV4-2,TRBJ2-4,.,TRBD2,TGTGCCAGCAGCCGGTCGGGAGGCTCCATCAAAAACATTCAGTACTTC,CASSRSGGSIKNIQYF
TRBV28,TRBJ2-7,few,.,TGTGCCAGCAGTTTATCGGGTTACGAGCAGTACTTC,CASSLSGYEQYF
TRBV7-9,TRBJ2-7,.,.,TGTGCCAGCAGCTTAGCTGGGGTGGGACACAAGGACTGGCCCGGGGAGCAGTACTTC,CASSLAGVGHKDWPGEQYF
TRBV5-1,TRBJ1-1,.,.,TGCGCCAGCAGCCCCGAGGATCCGGCGGGCACTGAAGCTTTCTTT,CASSPEDPAGTEAFF
TRBV7-9,TRBJ2-5,.,.,TGTGCCAGCAGCCGGCCCCCGAGGGTCCAAGAGACCCAGTACTTC,CASSRPPRVQETQYF
TRBV19,TRBJ1-2,.,.,TGTGCCAGTAGTCTACCGTTCGTGGATATCGACTATGGCTACACCTTC,CASSLPFVDIDYGYTF
TRBV27,TRBJ2-1,.,.,TGTGCCAGCAGTTTATTCCCACTCCAGGGAACCTACAATGAGCAGTTCTTC,CASSLFPLQGTYNEQFF
TRBV28,TRBJ1-1,.,TRBD1,TGTGCCAGCGGCTTCCAAGGGGTGAAGACAGGGGGCCTAGGTTCTAAAGCTTTCTTT,CASGFQGVKTGGLGSKAFF
TRBV19,TRBJ2-7,.,.,TGTGCCAGTAGCCCCACCCACCTGGACAGATCACCCTTCTACGAGCAGTACTTC,CASSPTHLDRSPFYEQYF
TRBV29-1,TRBJ1-3,.,.,TGCAGCGTTGATATAGGGCCGAGGCCTGGAAACACCATATATTTT,CSVDIGPRPGNTIYF
TRBV29-1,TRBJ2-7,.,TRBD1,TGCAGCGTTGAGGTGCCGGACAGGTACGAGCAGTACTTC,CSVEVPDRYEQYF
TRBV21-1,TRBJ2-3,.,.,TGTGCCAGCAGCAAAGTGGACTGCCGTACGGGGGGAGATACGCAGTATTTT,CASSKVDCRTGGDTQYF
TRBV7-8,TRBJ2-7,.,TRBD1,TGTGCCAGCAGCCCCGACAGGGGTTACGAGCAGTACTTC,CASSPDRGYEQYF
TRBV2,TRBJ2-7,.,.,TGTGCCAGCAGTGAAAGGGGAACGAGATACGAGCAGTACTTC,CASSERGTRYEQYF
TRBV7-9,TRBJ2-1,.,TRBD1,TGTGCCAGCAGCTTCAGACAGGGTGGCGACAATGAGCAGTTCTTC,CASSFRQGGDNEQFF
TRBV9,TRBJ2-1,.,TRBD2,TGTGCCAGCAGCCCTAGCGGGGACTACAATGAGCAGTTCTTC,CASSPSGDYNEQFF